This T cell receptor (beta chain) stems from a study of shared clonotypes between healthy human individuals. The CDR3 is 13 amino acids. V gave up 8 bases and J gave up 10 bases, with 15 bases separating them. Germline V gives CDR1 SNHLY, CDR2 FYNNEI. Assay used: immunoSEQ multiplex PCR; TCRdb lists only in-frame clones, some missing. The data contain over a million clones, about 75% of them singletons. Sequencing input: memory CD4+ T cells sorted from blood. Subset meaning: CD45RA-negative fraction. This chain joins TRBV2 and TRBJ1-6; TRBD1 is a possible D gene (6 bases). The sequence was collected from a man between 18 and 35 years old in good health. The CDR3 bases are TGTGCCAGCTCGCCAGGGGCTAGCTCACCCCTCCACTTT. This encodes CASSPGASSPLHF.